Listed below are T cell receptor beta chains from one sample, sequenced in a study of T cell responses to AZD1222 COVID-19 vaccine. Profiling relied on immunoSEQ multiplex PCR, and the TCRdb table lists in-frame clones only, not all of them. The table lists under 170,000 clones, 94% of them singletons. Sample: peripheral blood, taken on day 0 of AZD1222 vaccination. The receptors stem from an adult in good health. Each CDR3 is given with its conserved first and last residue. The order of the fields is J gene, CDR3 length, D gene, V gene, CDR3 protein. The D gene is left open where the match is weak.

j_call: TRBJ1-2; cdr3_length: 14; d_call: TRBD1; v_call: TRBV29-1; cdr3_aa: CSVEVQGVDYGYTF
j_call: TRBJ1-1; cdr3_length: 12; d_call: TRBD1; v_call: TRBV29-1; cdr3_aa: CSAMTGWAEAFF
j_call: TRBJ2-1; cdr3_length: 15; d_call: TRBD2; v_call: TRBV5-1; cdr3_aa: CASTPRGESYNEQFF
j_call: TRBJ1-3; cdr3_length: 16; d_call: -; v_call: TRBV5-4; cdr3_aa: CASSPGPGKAGNTIYF
j_call: TRBJ1-2; cdr3_length: 14; d_call: -; v_call: TRBV5-4; cdr3_aa: CASSLLGAEDGYTF
j_call: TRBJ1-5; cdr3_length: 15; d_call: TRBD1; v_call: TRBV5-1; cdr3_aa: CASSLQGASNQPQHF
j_call: TRBJ1-1; cdr3_length: 14; d_call: -; v_call: TRBV19; cdr3_aa: CASSMTAMNTEAFF
j_call: TRBJ1-5; cdr3_length: 15; d_call: -; v_call: TRBV5-1; cdr3_aa: CASSLGGWYDQPQHF
j_call: TRBJ1-2; cdr3_length: 14; d_call: -; v_call: TRBV15; cdr3_aa: CATSREPGMNGYTF
j_call: TRBJ1-1; cdr3_length: 13; d_call: -; v_call: TRBV19; cdr3_aa: CASRIGVHTEAFF
j_call: TRBJ1-1; cdr3_length: 13; d_call: -; v_call: TRBV6-5; cdr3_aa: CATNTGGHAEAFF
j_call: TRBJ2-1; cdr3_length: 15; d_call: TRBD2; v_call: TRBV5-8; cdr3_aa: CASSSPGLAIHEQFF
j_call: TRBJ1-5; cdr3_length: 14; d_call: -; v_call: TRBV7-2; cdr3_aa: CASSSQGSNQPQHF
j_call: TRBJ2-1; cdr3_length: 14; d_call: -; v_call: TRBV27; cdr3_aa: CASTQPGEINEQFF
j_call: TRBJ1-5; cdr3_length: 12; d_call: -; v_call: TRBV28; cdr3_aa: CASREGNQPQHF
j_call: TRBJ1-5; cdr3_length: 15; d_call: TRBD1; v_call: TRBV2; cdr3_aa: CASTSGQPEFRPQHF
j_call: TRBJ1-6; cdr3_length: 15; d_call: TRBD1; v_call: TRBV11-2; cdr3_aa: CASSVRQGRDSPLHF
j_call: TRBJ1-5; cdr3_length: 14; d_call: TRBD1; v_call: TRBV19; cdr3_aa: CASSAQGAHQPQHF
j_call: TRBJ1-6; cdr3_length: 12; d_call: -; v_call: TRBV6-4; cdr3_aa: CASSPSSSPLHF
j_call: TRBJ1-1; cdr3_length: 15; d_call: -; v_call: TRBV7-9; cdr3_aa: CASSLMGAEYTEAFF
j_call: TRBJ2-2; cdr3_length: 15; d_call: -; v_call: TRBV5-3; cdr3_aa: CARNRADRVHGELFF
j_call: TRBJ1-5; cdr3_length: 13; d_call: -; v_call: TRBV6-5; cdr3_aa: CASSTNRNQPQHF
j_call: TRBJ2-2; cdr3_length: 16; d_call: -; v_call: TRBV5-4; cdr3_aa: CASSFGGLSRTGELFF
j_call: TRBJ1-6; cdr3_length: 16; d_call: -; v_call: TRBV2; cdr3_aa: CATRSDRSFYNSPLHF
j_call: TRBJ1-5; cdr3_length: 15; d_call: -; v_call: TRBV19; cdr3_aa: CASSPTGYSNQPQHF
j_call: TRBJ1-1; cdr3_length: 14; d_call: -; v_call: TRBV28; cdr3_aa: CASSLRTMNTEAFF
j_call: TRBJ2-3; cdr3_length: 15; d_call: -; v_call: TRBV4-1; cdr3_aa: CASSHMDPSSDTQYF
j_call: TRBJ2-4; cdr3_length: 16; d_call: TRBD2; v_call: TRBV7-2; cdr3_aa: CASSSPRGSLWNIQYF
j_call: TRBJ1-5; cdr3_length: 12; d_call: -; v_call: TRBV6-5; cdr3_aa: CASSTGDQPQHF
j_call: TRBJ1-5; cdr3_length: 16; d_call: TRBD1; v_call: TRBV10-3; cdr3_aa: CAISETGGQGLQPQHF
j_call: TRBJ1-6; cdr3_length: 15; d_call: TRBD1; v_call: TRBV19; cdr3_aa: CASSIDLGGRSPLHF
j_call: TRBJ1-1; cdr3_length: 20; d_call: -; v_call: TRBV4-1; cdr3_aa: CASSQDHSPHYGRMNTEAFF
j_call: TRBJ1-3; cdr3_length: 16; d_call: -; v_call: TRBV18; cdr3_aa: CASSPSTDTTGNTIYF
j_call: TRBJ1-2; cdr3_length: 13; d_call: -; v_call: TRBV7-9; cdr3_aa: CASSYGITYGYTF
j_call: TRBJ1-2; cdr3_length: 14; d_call: TRBD1; v_call: TRBV28; cdr3_aa: CASSLTGVGYGYTF
j_call: TRBJ2-1; cdr3_length: 15; d_call: TRBD2; v_call: TRBV9; cdr3_aa: CASSVTSGSGNEQFF
j_call: TRBJ2-1; cdr3_length: 18; d_call: -; v_call: TRBV6-1; cdr3_aa: CASSESGGLRARYNEQFF
j_call: TRBJ1-5; cdr3_length: 14; d_call: TRBD1; v_call: TRBV5-4; cdr3_aa: CASSFGTDPKSQHF
j_call: TRBJ2-1; cdr3_length: 17; d_call: -; v_call: TRBV5-1; cdr3_aa: CASSPGVVQGDFGEQFF
j_call: TRBJ2-3; cdr3_length: 15; d_call: TRBD1; v_call: TRBV5-1; cdr3_aa: CASSFLGTGKDTQYF
j_call: TRBJ2-2; cdr3_length: 15; d_call: TRBD1; v_call: TRBV9; cdr3_aa: CASSVRDSGTGELFF
j_call: TRBJ1-4; cdr3_length: 16; d_call: TRBD1; v_call: TRBV18; cdr3_aa: CASSPTQGGFNEKLFF
j_call: TRBJ2-2; cdr3_length: 15; d_call: -; v_call: TRBV7-8; cdr3_aa: CASSLSTANTGELFF
j_call: TRBJ1-2; cdr3_length: 15; d_call: -; v_call: TRBV2; cdr3_aa: CASSDLDLTAYGYTF
j_call: TRBJ1-1; cdr3_length: 13; d_call: TRBD1; v_call: TRBV30; cdr3_aa: CAWSLNRGTEAFF
j_call: TRBJ1-6; cdr3_length: 14; d_call: -; v_call: TRBV5-8; cdr3_aa: CASSLGQSNSPLHF
j_call: TRBJ1-3; cdr3_length: 14; d_call: -; v_call: TRBV10-3; cdr3_aa: CAIRPDDSGNTIYF
j_call: TRBJ1-2; cdr3_length: 15; d_call: -; v_call: TRBV19; cdr3_aa: CASSKDGARVYGYTF
j_call: TRBJ2-3; cdr3_length: 14; d_call: -; v_call: TRBV29-1; cdr3_aa: CSVKSGFSTDTQYF
j_call: TRBJ1-3; cdr3_length: 11; d_call: -; v_call: TRBV6-1; cdr3_aa: CASSEGYTIYF
j_call: TRBJ1-5; cdr3_length: 14; d_call: -; v_call: TRBV25-1; cdr3_aa: CASSEGGALGPQHF
j_call: TRBJ2-1; cdr3_length: 16; d_call: TRBD1; v_call: TRBV6-4; cdr3_aa: CASSDSETGGVDEQFF
j_call: TRBJ2-2; cdr3_length: 13; d_call: -; v_call: TRBV3-1/TRBV3-2; cdr3_aa: CASSPRVIGELFF
j_call: TRBJ1-4; cdr3_length: 15; d_call: -; v_call: TRBV3-1/TRBV3-2; cdr3_aa: CASSQDRRENEKLFF
j_call: TRBJ1-1; cdr3_length: 12; d_call: -; v_call: TRBV7-9; cdr3_aa: CASSSGPNGAFF
j_call: TRBJ2-1; cdr3_length: 15; d_call: TRBD2; v_call: TRBV4-3; cdr3_aa: CASSPGGGSYNEQFF
j_call: TRBJ1-3; cdr3_length: 14; d_call: -; v_call: TRBV10-3; cdr3_aa: CAISDKGAGNTIYF
j_call: TRBJ1-6; cdr3_length: 12; d_call: -; v_call: TRBV24-1; cdr3_aa: CATSQNLGPLHF